The 26 T cell receptor beta chains in this list originate from one sample, sequenced in a study of blood T cell repertoires in COVID-19. Measured with immunoSEQ multiplex PCR; TCRdb has only the in-frame clones, and not every one. In the table there are about 94,000 clones, roughly 84% of which are singletons. The sample consisted of peripheral blood. The source of these receptors is a man in his 60s with acute or convalescent COVID-19.

This clone was counted a few times. The chain uses TRBV5-4 and TRBJ1-1; TRBD1 matches 7 bases. J was trimmed by 4 bases and V by 0 bases; bases with no gene match: 6. Germline assignment: CDR1 SGHNT and CDR2 YYREEE (reference sequence). CDR3 size: 15 residues. CDR3 coding DNA: TGTGCCAGCAGCTTGGCCGGACAGGTAGTCACTGAAGCTTTCTTT. As protein: CASSLAGQVVTEAFF.

The chain couples TRBV18 to TRBJ2-7; 8 bases are shared with TRBD1. After removal of 3 bases from V and 0 bases from J, the junction contained 10 bases not matched to a gene. Germline V CDR1 and CDR2: KGHSH, LQKENI. This CDR3 has 17 amino acids. The CDR3 loop is CASSPPLKDRGSYEQYF. In DNA, the CDR3 is TGTGCCAGCTCACCCCCCCTTAAAGACAGGGGCTCCTACGAGCAGTACTTC.

The chain employs TRBV27 and TRBJ2-2, with a weak D call TRBD1 (5 bases). The CDR3 extends over 13 amino acids. Trimming shortened V by 6 bases and J by 0 bases, and 5 bases separated the two germline ends. Germline loops: CDR1 MNHEY, CDR2 SMNVEV (reference sequence). CDR3 in DNA: TGTGCCAGCAGGGACACGAACACCGGGGAGCTGTTTTTT. This encodes CASRDTNTGELFF.

V is TRBV14 and J is TRBJ2-2; 8 positions agree with TRBD1. Looked up from germline, CDR1 is SGHDN and CDR2 is FVKESK. The CDR3 extends over 15 amino acids. V shed 4 bases and J 4 bases; nucleotides not matched to a gene: 5. The CDR3 bases are TGTGCCAGCAGCCGGAGGACAGGGACCACCGGGGAGCTGTTTTTT. Translation gives CASSRRTGTTGELFF. Variable domain in full (rest from reference TRBV14 and TRBJ2-2): EAGVTQFPSHSVIEKGQTVTLRCDPISGHDNLYWYRRVMGKEIKFLLHFVKESKQDESGMPNNRFLAERTGGTYSTLKVQPAELEDSGVYFCASSRRTGTTGELFFGEGSRLTVL.

The J gene is TRBJ1-1, the V gene TRBV5-1; D not resolved. V lost 0 bases and J 1 base, leaving 10 bases between the germline ends. The CDR3 is 15 amino acids. Germline CDR1 and CDR2: SGHRS and YFSETQ. Here the CDR3 DNA reads TGCGCCAGCAGCTTGGTCAGGAAAGGGAACACTGAAGCTTTCTTT. Translation gives CASSLVRKGNTEAFF.

The chain combines TRBV10-3 with TRBJ2-3; TRBD2 aligns across 9 bases. V was pared by 8 bases and J by 1 base, with 7 bases of the junction left unmatched. Germline assignment: CDR1 ENHRY and CDR2 SYGVKD. The CDR3 loop spans 15 amino acids. Here the CDR3 DNA reads TGTGCCATCCGGCCTAGCGGGGAAGGCACAGATACGCAGTATTTT. Residues: CAIRPSGEGTDTQYF.

The chain is built from TRBV30 and TRBJ1-2; possibly TRBD1 for D (6 bases). This CDR3 spans 12 amino acids. Germline CDR1 reads GTSNPN; CDR2 reads SVGIG (reference sequence). V was trimmed by 2 bases and J by 3 bases, leaving 7 bases between them. CDR3 in amino acids: CAWSTGYYGYTF. CDR3 sequence (DNA): TGTGCCTGGAGTACAGGGTACTATGGCTACACCTTC.

The rearrangement links TRBV5-8 to TRBJ2-2; 9 bases line up with TRBD1. J gave up 4 bases and V 0 bases, and 4 bases lay outside the gene matches. Germline-derived CDR1 and CDR2 are SGHTS and YDEGEE. The CDR3 totals 16 residues. CDR3 sequence: CASSLGDREGTGELFF. The CDR3 region has the DNA TGTGCCAGCAGCTTGGGGGACAGGGAAGGCACCGGGGAGCTGTTTTTT.

The rearrangement links TRBV30 to TRBJ2-5; tentative D call: TRBD2 (5 bases). CDR1 GTSNPN and CDR2 SVGIG come from the germline V gene (reference sequence). This CDR3 has 14 amino acids. The germline V and J ends were trimmed by 2 bases and 2 bases, with 12 bases remaining between them. The CDR3 sequence: CAWSTGFGQETQYF. As DNA, the CDR3 is TGTGCCTGGAGTACGGGATTCGGTCAAGAGACCCAGTACTTC.

The rearrangement links TRBV4-2 to TRBJ1-1; 7 nucleotides match TRBD1. J gave up 0 bases and V 0 bases, and 7 bases lay outside the gene matches. Germline CDR1 and CDR2: LGHNA and YNFKEQ. CDR3 length: 17 residues. DNA for the CDR3: TGTGCCAGCAGCCAAGATACGCAGGGGGTAATGAACACTGAAGCTTTCTTT. Protein: CASSQDTQGVMNTEAFF.

The gene calls are TRBV7-2 and TRBJ1-5; 11 bases are a match to TRBD1. V trimming: 6 bases; J trimming: 7 bases; junction bases outside the gene matches: 14. Germline CDR1 is SGHTA and CDR2 is FQGNSA. The CDR3 runs to 17 residues. The CDR3 DNA is TGTGCCAGCAGAGAAAAAGGGTCCGGACAGGGGGCCCAGCCCCAGCATTTT. Amino acid sequence: CASREKGSGQGAQPQHF.

This clone turned up a few times. The chain uses TRBV28 and TRBJ1-1, with a possible D match to TRBD1 (5 bases). This CDR3 contains 15 residues. V lost 6 bases and J lost 5, with 19 bases in between. Germline V gives CDR1 MDHEN, CDR2 SYDVKM. CDR3 in DNA: TGTGCCAGCAGGGGGGTCGGGGGGAGGAAAACTGAAGCTTTCTTT. This gives the protein CASRGVGGRKTEAFF.

The chain has TRBV12-3 or TRBV12-4 and TRBJ1-1; D gene uncertain. This CDR3 has 11 amino acids. V was pared by 3 bases and J by 10 bases, with 9 bases between. This CDR3 reads CASSFEVGAFF. The DNA of the CDR3 is TGTGCCAGCAGTTTTGAGGTCGGAGCTTTCTTT.

This chain connects TRBV4-3 to TRBJ1-2, with TRBD1 matching 8 bases. The CDR3 consists of 14 residues. The trim removed 4 bases at V and 3 bases at J, leaving 4 bases unmatched. CDR1 is LGHNA and CDR2 is YSLEER in the germline V gene. CDR3 loop: CASSPGTGDYGYTF. The CDR3 nucleotides read TGCGCCAGCAGCCCAGGGACAGGCGACTATGGCTACACCTTC.

The chain employs TRBV6-5 and TRBJ2-3; D is possibly TRBD1 (5 bases). V was cut by 0 bases and J by 3 bases, with 7 bases left in between. Germline CDR1 is MNHEY and CDR2 is SVGAGI. The CDR3 runs 14 residues. The DNA for the CDR3 is TGTGCCAGCAGTTACTCTACAGGAACAGATACGCAGTATTTT. This gives the protein CASSYSTGTDTQYF.

V is TRBV5-1 and J is TRBJ2-7; 8 positions match TRBD1. Looked up from germline, CDR1 is SGHRS and CDR2 is YFSETQ. The V segment lost 4 bases and the J segment 7 bases; nucleotides outside the gene matches: 19. This CDR3 comprises 17 residues. CDR3 protein: CASSLLYGGQGAGEQYF. In nucleotides, the CDR3 is TGCGCCAGCAGCCTACTGTACGGAGGGCAGGGGGCGGGTGAGCAGTACTTC.

The V call is TRBV18, the J call TRBJ2-1; 12 bases map to TRBD1. The junction had 6 bases not matched to a gene; V was cut back by 0 bases and J by 9 bases. Looked up from germline, CDR1 is KGHSH and CDR2 is LQKENI. The CDR3 spans 16 residues. CDR3 in amino acids: CASSPPGQGARGEQFF. The CDR3 DNA reads TGTGCCAGCTCACCACCGGGACAGGGGGCGAGGGGTGAGCAGTTCTTC.

This clone was seen just once. The chain couples TRBV12-3 or TRBV12-4 to TRBJ1-2; 7 bases align to TRBD1. CDR3 length: 13 residues. Trimming removed 6 bases from V and 6 bases from J; junction bases left unmatched: 7. The CDR3 coding sequence is TGTGCCAGCAGCCGGGGACAGAGAAATGGCTACACCTTC. This codes for CASSRGQRNGYTF.

V is TRBV5-4 and J is TRBJ1-4; 9 bases are shared with TRBD1. The CDR3 extends over 16 amino acids. Germline-derived CDR1 and CDR2 are SGHNT and YYREEE (reference sequence). The V and J ends lost 0 bases and 1 base, in that order; junction bases with no gene match: 1. The CDR3 DNA is TGTGCCAGCAGCTTGGAGGGACAGGGAACTAATGAAAAACTGTTTTTT. Its protein is CASSLEGQGTNEKLFF. Drawing the rest from reference TRBV5-4 and TRBJ1-4, the complete variable domain is ETGVTQSPTHLIKTRGQQVTLRCSSQSGHNTVSWYQQALGQGPQFIFQYYREEENGRGNFPPRFSGLQFPNYSSELNVNALELDDSALYLCASSLEGQGTNEKLFFGSGTQLSVL.

The chain recombines TRBV6-6 with TRBJ1-5; the match to TRBD1 covers 8 bases. Germline CDR1 reads MNHNY; CDR2 reads SVGAGI (reference sequence). V trimming: 7 bases; J trimming: 7 bases; junction bases outside the gene matches: 6. The length of the CDR3 is 13 residues. In nucleotides, the CDR3 is TGTGCCAGCACAGGGGGCGAGCAGCAGCCCCAGCATTTT. This codes for CASTGGEQQPQHF.

This chain's CDR3 is CASKNKGATEAFF. Written as DNA, the CDR3 is TGTGCCAGCAAAAATAAGGGGGCCACTGAAGCTTTCTTT. The V call is TRBV27, the J call TRBJ1-1, with 7 nucleotides matching TRBD1. The V gene's germline CDR1 is MNHEY and CDR2 SMNVEV (reference sequence). The CDR3 is made up of 13 amino acids. V gave up 7 bases and J gave up 4 bases; unmatched junction bases: 6.

V is TRBV19 and J is TRBJ2-7; D call uncertain. This CDR3 comprises 13 residues. V was pared by 3 bases and J by 1 base, with 7 bases between. The germline V gene has CDR1 LNHDA and CDR2 SQIVND (reference sequence). CDR3 in amino acids: CASSMSSSYEQYF. In DNA form, the CDR3 reads TGTGCCAGTAGTATGTCCAGTTCCTACGAGCAGTACTTC.

The chain combines TRBV18 with TRBJ1-6; 8 bases are a match to TRBD1. The CDR3 loop spans 13 amino acids. After removal of 5 bases from V and 9 bases from J, the junction contained 3 bases not matched to a gene. From germline, CDR1 is KGHSH and CDR2 LQKENI. Written as DNA, the CDR3 is TGTGCCAGCTCAAGCGACAGGGGTTCACCCCTCCACTTT. It yields the protein CASSSDRGSPLHF.

In nucleotides, the CDR3 is TGTGCCAGTACCTCGGACAGGGGAGGCAATGAGCAGTTCTTC. Translation: CASTSDRGGNEQFF. The chain uses TRBV19 and TRBJ2-1, with 9 nucleotides matching TRBD1. The CDR3 is 14 amino acids. The V and J ends lost 7 bases and 6 bases, in that order; junction bases with no gene match: 7. The germline CDR1 and CDR2 sequences are LNHDA and SQIVND (reference sequence).

The chain employs TRBV3-1 (or the pseudogene TRBV3-2) and TRBJ2-7, with 12 bases lining up with TRBD1. The V gene end was trimmed by 5 bases and the J gene end by 4 bases; junction bases not matched to a gene: 15. CDR1 is LGHDT, CDR2 YNNKEL, per germline (reference sequence). The CDR3 is made up of 18 amino acids. CDR3 in amino acids: CASSFKSGTGGLGYEQYF. CDR3 DNA sequence: TGTGCCAGCAGCTTCAAGTCCGGGACAGGGGGCTTAGGGTACGAGCAGTACTTC.

V gene TRBV6-6 combines with J gene TRBJ2-2, with D maybe TRBD2 (6 bases). With 5 bases removed from V and 0 bases from J, the gap between germline ends came to 22 bases. In germline, CDR1 is MNHNY, CDR2 SVGAGI (reference sequence). CDR3 length equals 19 residues. The CDR3 loop is CASSHPGALGGANTGELFF. As DNA, the CDR3 is TGTGCCAGCAGTCACCCTGGGGCCTTAGGCGGGGCGAACACCGGGGAGCTGTTTTTT.